This T cell receptor beta chain was identified in a study of T cell responses to AZD1222 COVID-19 vaccine. Study observations and caveats: Rises in breadth and depth of Spike-specific TCRs came after two AZD1222 doses.

Of note for this clone: The antigen is unknown.

Produced via immunoSEQ multiplex PCR; TCRdb's table is partial and in-frame only. Of around 120,000 clones in the sample, 85% to 90% were seen once. Per the germline V gene, CDR1 is LGHNA and CDR2 is YNFKEQ. The CDR3 loop spans 16 amino acids. With 4 bases removed from V and 0 bases from J, the gap between germline ends came to 14 bases. The chain has TRBV4-2 and TRBJ2-3; D not resolved. Here the sequenced sample was peripheral blood, taken 28 days after the second AZD1222 dose. This sequence originates from an adult who received the AZD1222 COVID-19 vaccine. This chain's CDR3 is CASSLTGVRSTDTQYF. As DNA, the CDR3 is TGTGCCAGCAGCCTTACGGGCGTGAGGAGCACAGATACGCAGTATTTT.